These 6 T cell receptor beta chains were sequenced from one sample in a study of T cell repertoires in cytomegalovirus infection (dated by TCRdb to between 2018 and 2021). The sequencing machine was an Illumina HiSeq 1500. The raw public reads went through TCRdb reprocessing: fastp at Q25, MiXCR clone calling, in-frame beta chains kept. Rows are combined by CDR3 protein, so each entry shows the most common genes and DNA. Here the sample has nearly 550,000 distinct CDR3 sequences; 16% occur a single time. The ten largest clones take up more than 20% of the sample. The sequencing input was CD8+ T cells from PBMCs. All receptors come from a human donor in good health (CMV status not recorded). Some clones in this sample may be carry-over from other donors' samples.

This clonotype was observed many times. This chain joins TRBV7-9 and TRBJ1-2, with TRBD1 matching 10 bases. Germline CDR1 and CDR2: SEHNR and FQNEAQ (reference sequence). Losses at the gene ends were 4 bases for V and 1 base for J; bases not matched to a gene: 0. CDR3 length: 14 amino acids. The CDR3 spells CASSWDRGNYGYTF. The CDR3, as DNA: TGTGCCAGCAGCTGGGACAGGGGTAACTATGGCTACACCTTC.

The chain has TRBV9 and TRBJ2-6; 7 bases match TRBD1. Germline-derived CDR1 and CDR2 are SGDLS and YYNGEE. The CDR3 is 17 residues long. V gave up 6 bases and J gave up 2 bases; unmatched junction bases: 11. The CDR3 nucleotides read TGTGCCAGCACCGAGAGGGCAGGGGGTACTGGGGCCAACGTCCTGACTTTC. Protein sequence: CASTERAGGTGANVLTF.

This rearrangement joins TRBV6-1 to TRBJ1-4; 9 bases agree with TRBD1. Germline trimming cut 5 bases from V and 1 base from J; bases unmatched to any gene: 5. Germline V gene sequence: CDR1 MNHNS, CDR2 SASEGT. The CDR3 sequence is 16 residues long. As DNA, the CDR3 is TGTGCCAGCAGTCGGGACAGGGAAGGAACTAATGAAAAACTGTTTTTT. It codes for CASSRDREGTNEKLFF.

The table lists this clonotype with many counts. A read error may produce the germline difference seen at one junction end. The genes are TRBV12-3 or TRBV12-4 and TRBJ1-2; D gene ambiguous. This CDR3 contains 13 residues. CDR3 coding DNA: TGTGCCAGCAGCTTAGGGCAGCTTTATGGCTACACCTTC. Encoded protein: CASSLGQLYGYTF.

This clonotype has at least ten counts. The chain couples TRBV27 to TRBJ1-6; D perhaps matches TRBD1 (5 bases). The CDR3 is 14 residues long. Trimming took off 6 bases at V and 8 bases at J, with 14 bases between the two ends. Per germline, CDR1 MNHEY and CDR2 SMNVEV (reference sequence). CDR3 nucleotide sequence: TGTGCCAGCAGGAAGGTCAGGGTCGATTCACCCCTCCACTTT. Protein sequence: CASRKVRVDSPLHF.

The gene calls are TRBV12-3 or TRBV12-4 and TRBJ1-5, with TRBD1 identical over 7 bases. This CDR3 is built from 16 residues. V dropped 4 bases and J dropped 2; count of bases not matched to a gene: 8. CDR3 loop: CASSSARTGRNQPQHF. CDR3 nucleotides: TGTGCCAGCAGTTCGGCCCGGACAGGCCGCAATCAGCCCCAGCATTTT.